This is a list of T cell receptor beta chains from one sample in a study of T cells in Graves' hyperthyroidism and ophthalmopathy. TCRdb called the multiplex PCR reads again in MiXCR, with one record for every CDR3 protein. The top ten hold less than 15% of the sample, which has 400,000 to 450,000 distinct CDR3 sequences, roughly 14% seen once. Sequencing used blood. The receptors were gathered from a young man with Graves' ophthalmopathy. The CDR3 runs from the conserved cysteine through the conserved F or W. The D gene is left open where the match is weak. Clone size is shown for a subset of rows, as once, few, many or a class of expanded clone.

d_gene: .
j_gene: TRBJ1-2
v_gene: TRBV10-3
abundance: many
CDR3nt: TGTGCCATCAGTGAGTCCCAGGGCGGGAGTCGTGGCTACACCTTC
CDR3aa: CAISESQGGSRGYTF

d_gene: .
j_gene: TRBJ2-2
v_gene: TRBV20-1
abundance: many
CDR3nt: TGCAGTGCTGAGCGGGTTGGAGGGACCGGGGAGCTGTTTTTT
CDR3aa: CSAERVGGTGELFF

d_gene: .
j_gene: TRBJ2-7
v_gene: TRBV10-2
abundance: .
CDR3nt: TGCGCCAGCAGTGACTCCACAGGCTCCTACGAGCAGTACTTC
CDR3aa: CASSDSTGSYEQYF

d_gene: TRBD1
j_gene: TRBJ2-2
v_gene: TRBV19
abundance: .
CDR3nt: TGTGCCAGTACCTCGGGACAGGAGACCGGGGAGCTGTTTTTT
CDR3aa: CASTSGQETGELFF

d_gene: .
j_gene: TRBJ1-1
v_gene: TRBV5-1
abundance: many
CDR3nt: TGCGCCAGCAGCTTCAAACCCAGGGAGACCACTGAAGCTTTCTTT
CDR3aa: CASSFKPRETTEAFF

d_gene: TRBD2
j_gene: TRBJ2-2
v_gene: TRBV24-1
abundance: .
CDR3nt: TGTGCCACCAGATCTAGCGGGGAAAACACCGGGGAGCTGTTTTTT
CDR3aa: CATRSSGENTGELFF

d_gene: .
j_gene: TRBJ1-2
v_gene: TRBV15
abundance: many
CDR3nt: TGTGCCACCAGCAGAGATTCCGGCGTACTTCTCTATGGCTACACCTTC
CDR3aa: CATSRDSGVLLYGYTF

d_gene: TRBD2
j_gene: TRBJ2-1
v_gene: TRBV7-6
abundance: many
CDR3nt: TGTGCCAGCAGCTTGTACCCCGACGGGGGGAATGAGCAGTTCTTC
CDR3aa: CASSLYPDGGNEQFF

d_gene: TRBD1
j_gene: TRBJ2-7
v_gene: TRBV27
abundance: many
CDR3nt: TGTGCCATCGGAATTAGGGGGCCGAGCTACGAGCAGTACTTC
CDR3aa: CAIGIRGPSYEQYF

d_gene: .
j_gene: TRBJ1-5
v_gene: TRBV7-9
abundance: .
CDR3nt: TGTGCCAGCAGCTTAGAGCAAGAGGATCAGCCCCAGCATTTT
CDR3aa: CASSLEQEDQPQHF

d_gene: TRBD2
j_gene: TRBJ2-5
v_gene: TRBV7-6
abundance: few
CDR3nt: TGTGCCGGCAGCTTAGAAGCGGGGGATGAGACCCAGTACTTC
CDR3aa: CAGSLEAGDETQYF

d_gene: .
j_gene: TRBJ2-7
v_gene: TRBV20-1
abundance: many
CDR3nt: TGCAGTGCTAGTGATGCGGGGGGACAGTCCTACGAGCAGTACTTC
CDR3aa: CSASDAGGQSYEQYF

d_gene: TRBD1
j_gene: TRBJ1-2
v_gene: TRBV12-3/TRBV12-4
abundance: .
CDR3nt: TGTGCCAGCAGCCCTCCAGGGGGCAGCGGTGGCTACACCTTC
CDR3aa: CASSPPGGSGGYTF

d_gene: TRBD2
j_gene: TRBJ2-1
v_gene: TRBV27
abundance: many
CDR3nt: TGTGCCAGCAACCCGTTGGTAGCGGGCACTCCTGAGCAGTTCTTC
CDR3aa: CASNPLVAGTPEQFF

d_gene: .
j_gene: TRBJ2-7
v_gene: TRBV7-9
abundance: many
CDR3nt: TGTGCCAGCAGCTCCGACAGTTATTCCTACGAGCAGTACTTC
CDR3aa: CASSSDSYSYEQYF

d_gene: .
j_gene: TRBJ1-5
v_gene: TRBV19
abundance: many
CDR3nt: TGTGCCAGTAGTATAGATGACAGGTTCGGATTAACACAGCCCCAGCATTTT
CDR3aa: CASSIDDRFGLTQPQHF

d_gene: TRBD1
j_gene: TRBJ2-5
v_gene: TRBV20-1
abundance: few
CDR3nt: TGCAGTGCTAGGAATTCCGGGACAGTACGGGAGACCCAGTACTTC
CDR3aa: CSARNSGTVRETQYF

d_gene: TRBD1
j_gene: TRBJ2-5
v_gene: TRBV5-1
abundance: .
CDR3nt: TGCGCCAGCAGCTGGGGACAGCCGCAAGAGACCCAGTACTTC
CDR3aa: CASSWGQPQETQYF

d_gene: .
j_gene: TRBJ2-2
v_gene: TRBV20-1
abundance: many
CDR3nt: TGCAGTGCTATAACAGCCTTGGGGACCGGGGAGCTGTTTTTT
CDR3aa: CSAITALGTGELFF

d_gene: .
j_gene: TRBJ2-3
v_gene: TRBV13
abundance: many
CDR3nt: TGTGCCAGCAGCGGAGGAGGGGACACAGATACGCAGTATTTT
CDR3aa: CASSGGGDTDTQYF

d_gene: TRBD2
j_gene: TRBJ2-3
v_gene: TRBV24-1
abundance: many
CDR3nt: TGTGCCACCAGTGATACGATACGGGAGGGCCTGAATACGCAGTATTTT
CDR3aa: CATSDTIREGLNTQYF

d_gene: TRBD1
j_gene: TRBJ1-2
v_gene: TRBV11-2
abundance: .
CDR3nt: TGTGCCAGCAGCATCCGACAGGGCTTAGGCTACACCTTC
CDR3aa: CASSIRQGLGYTF

d_gene: TRBD1
j_gene: TRBJ2-2
v_gene: TRBV6-1
abundance: .
CDR3nt: TGTGCCAGCCTAATGCTACAGGGGGCTTGGGAGCTGTTTTTT
CDR3aa: CASLMLQGAWELFF

d_gene: TRBD2
j_gene: TRBJ2-7
v_gene: TRBV9
abundance: many
CDR3nt: TGTGCCAGCAGCCCCACGTCAGGGAGGGACGAGCAGTACTTC
CDR3aa: CASSPTSGRDEQYF

d_gene: .
j_gene: TRBJ2-7
v_gene: TRBV5-1
abundance: many
CDR3nt: TGCGCCAGCAGCTTGGTGGATTCCTTGTCGGGATTATACGAGCAGTACTTC
CDR3aa: CASSLVDSLSGLYEQYF

d_gene: .
j_gene: TRBJ2-7
v_gene: TRBV20-1
abundance: once
CDR3nt: TGCAGTGCTAGAGTTAAAGGGGACCAACTCTACGGGCAGTACTTC
CDR3aa: CSARVKGDQLYGQYF

d_gene: .
j_gene: TRBJ2-7
v_gene: TRBV20-1
abundance: many
CDR3nt: TGCAGTGCTAGAGATGGGCGGGGCCATTACGAGCAGTACTTC
CDR3aa: CSARDGRGHYEQYF

d_gene: .
j_gene: TRBJ2-7
v_gene: TRBV30
abundance: .
CDR3nt: TGTGCCTGGAGTCTGGGGGGAGATTACGAGCAGTACTTC
CDR3aa: CAWSLGGDYEQYF

d_gene: .
j_gene: TRBJ1-6
v_gene: TRBV10-1
abundance: many
CDR3nt: TGCGCCAGCAGTGAGGGGAATTCACCCCTCCACTTT
CDR3aa: CASSEGNSPLHF

d_gene: TRBD2
j_gene: TRBJ2-1
v_gene: TRBV19
abundance: .
CDR3nt: TGTGCCAGTAGCTCCGAGGGACTAGCGGGGACTGAGCAGTTCTTC
CDR3aa: CASSSEGLAGTEQFF

d_gene: .
j_gene: TRBJ2-7
v_gene: TRBV5-1
abundance: many
CDR3nt: TGCGCCAGCAGCTTGGACGGAAGGCCTAGCTTCTACGAGCAGTACTTC
CDR3aa: CASSLDGRPSFYEQYF

d_gene: .
j_gene: TRBJ1-5
v_gene: TRBV7-2
abundance: many
CDR3nt: TGTGCCAGCAGCTTAGAGGCTCTGGGGCCCCAGCATTTT
CDR3aa: CASSLEALGPQHF

d_gene: .
j_gene: TRBJ2-7
v_gene: TRBV4-1
abundance: few
CDR3nt: TGCGCCAGCAGCCAAGACAGGGAAGGTGTGTACGAGCAGTACTTC
CDR3aa: CASSQDREGVYEQYF

d_gene: .
j_gene: TRBJ1-2
v_gene: TRBV16
abundance: many
CDR3nt: TGTGCCAGCAGCCCATCGGCACTGAACTATGGCTACACCTTC
CDR3aa: CASSPSALNYGYTF

d_gene: TRBD2
j_gene: TRBJ2-5
v_gene: TRBV2
abundance: many
CDR3nt: TGTGCCAGCAGGGGGACTATAGAGTACCAAGAGACCCAGTACTTC
CDR3aa: CASRGTIEYQETQYF

d_gene: .
j_gene: TRBJ1-6
v_gene: TRBV19
abundance: .
CDR3nt: TGTGCCAGTAGTACTCGAATTGGGGGCTTTAATTCACCCCTCCACTTT
CDR3aa: CASSTRIGGFNSPLHF

d_gene: .
j_gene: TRBJ1-2
v_gene: TRBV24-1
abundance: many
CDR3nt: TGTGCCACCAGTTCTGGGATTGGAGGCTACACCTTC
CDR3aa: CATSSGIGGYTF

d_gene: .
j_gene: TRBJ2-5
v_gene: TRBV6-5
abundance: many
CDR3nt: TGTGCCAGCAGTTACTCGAGCCTGGTTGCGGCGACCCAGTACTTC
CDR3aa: CASSYSSLVAATQYF

d_gene: .
j_gene: TRBJ2-2
v_gene: TRBV30
abundance: few
CDR3nt: TGTGCCTGGGGGACACCTCAGAACACCGGGGAGCTGTTTTTT
CDR3aa: CAWGTPQNTGELFF

d_gene: .
j_gene: TRBJ2-1
v_gene: TRBV12-3/TRBV12-4
abundance: .
CDR3nt: TGTGCCAGCAGTTTAGGGCCGGGGAACAATGAGCAGTTCTTC
CDR3aa: CASSLGPGNNEQFF

d_gene: TRBD2
j_gene: TRBJ2-2
v_gene: TRBV20-1
abundance: many
CDR3nt: TGCAGTGCTAGGGGACTAGCGAACACCGGGGAGCTGTTTTTT
CDR3aa: CSARGLANTGELFF

d_gene: .
j_gene: TRBJ2-2
v_gene: TRBV29-1
abundance: .
CDR3nt: TGCAGCGTTGGGCAGGGAAACACCGGGGAGCTGTTTTTT
CDR3aa: CSVGQGNTGELFF

d_gene: .
j_gene: TRBJ2-5
v_gene: TRBV15
abundance: many
CDR3nt: TGTGCCACCTCCTTATTTTCGGGGGGCTCGTACCAAGAGACCCAGTACTTC
CDR3aa: CATSLFSGGSYQETQYF

d_gene: TRBD1
j_gene: TRBJ2-5
v_gene: TRBV7-6
abundance: many
CDR3nt: TGTGCCAGCAGACCAACAGGGGGAGAGACCCAGTACTTC
CDR3aa: CASRPTGGETQYF

d_gene: .
j_gene: TRBJ1-1
v_gene: TRBV20-1
abundance: many
CDR3nt: TGCAGTGCATACAGGGAAGTTGAAGCTTTCTTT
CDR3aa: CSAYREVEAFF

d_gene: TRBD1
j_gene: TRBJ1-2
v_gene: TRBV30
abundance: few
CDR3nt: TGTGCCTGGACCCCACCGAGGACAGGAGAAAACTATGGCTACACCTTC
CDR3aa: CAWTPPRTGENYGYTF

d_gene: .
j_gene: TRBJ1-1
v_gene: TRBV18
abundance: many
CDR3nt: TGTGCCAGCTCACTACAGAACATGAACACTGAAGCTTTCTTT
CDR3aa: CASSLQNMNTEAFF

d_gene: TRBD2
j_gene: TRBJ2-3
v_gene: TRBV5-4
abundance: many
CDR3nt: TGTGCCAGCAGCTTTAGCGGGGTTGGAGATACGCAGTATTTT
CDR3aa: CASSFSGVGDTQYF

d_gene: .
j_gene: TRBJ1-5
v_gene: TRBV4-1
abundance: .
CDR3nt: TGCGCCAGCAGCCAAGATCCGGCGGAAAGCAATCAGCCCCAGCATTTT
CDR3aa: CASSQDPAESNQPQHF

d_gene: TRBD1
j_gene: TRBJ1-2
v_gene: TRBV18
abundance: .
CDR3nt: TGTGCCAGCTCACCAGGAGGGGACAGGGCCTCCTATGGCTACACCTTC
CDR3aa: CASSPGGDRASYGYTF

d_gene: TRBD2
j_gene: TRBJ2-1
v_gene: TRBV7-9
abundance: many
CDR3nt: TGTGCCAGCAGCACGGGACTAGCTTACAATGAGCAGTTCTTC
CDR3aa: CASSTGLAYNEQFF

d_gene: TRBD2
j_gene: TRBJ2-3
v_gene: TRBV7-6
abundance: few
CDR3nt: TGTGCCAGCAGCTTAAATAGCGGGGGCACAGATACGCAGTATTTT
CDR3aa: CASSLNSGGTDTQYF

d_gene: .
j_gene: TRBJ2-1
v_gene: TRBV28
abundance: many
CDR3nt: TGTGCCAGCAGTATAACTAGGAGTGAGCAGTTCTTC
CDR3aa: CASSITRSEQFF

d_gene: .
j_gene: TRBJ2-7
v_gene: TRBV20-1
abundance: many
CDR3nt: TGCAGTGCTAGAGATTTTAGTCAACCCTACGAGCAGTACTTC
CDR3aa: CSARDFSQPYEQYF

d_gene: .
j_gene: TRBJ1-5
v_gene: TRBV30
abundance: .
CDR3nt: TGTGCCTGGAGTGGGGGCTCCAATCAGCCCCAGCATTTT
CDR3aa: CAWSGGSNQPQHF

d_gene: TRBD2
j_gene: TRBJ2-2
v_gene: TRBV27
abundance: many
CDR3nt: TGTGCCAGCAGCCACACCCCGCGCACCCGAGGACTAGCCGGGGAGCTGTTTTTT
CDR3aa: CASSHTPRTRGLAGELFF

d_gene: TRBD2
j_gene: TRBJ2-1
v_gene: TRBV7-9
abundance: once
CDR3nt: TGTGCCAGCAGCTCCCTAGCGGGGGGGCCGAAAGAGCAGTTCTTC
CDR3aa: CASSSLAGGPKEQFF

d_gene: .
j_gene: TRBJ2-7
v_gene: TRBV6-2/TRBV6-3
abundance: many
CDR3nt: TGTGCCAGCAGTTACTCGACCGGAGGCTACGAGCAGTACTTC
CDR3aa: CASSYSTGGYEQYF